These 26 T cell receptor beta chains originate from one sample sequenced in a study of cytomegalovirus exposure and HLA in healthy donors. Researchers ran the PCR with 60 Vbeta and 13 Jbeta primers. Measured with immunoSEQ multiplex PCR; TCRdb has only the in-frame clones, and not every one. The sample records some 130,000 clones, around 79% being singletons. The sequenced sample consisted of PBMCs. These receptors originate from a male donor in good health and CMV-seronegative.

A note on this clone: Compared with germline, one end of the junction differs, possibly owing to a read error. This rearrangement joins TRBV5-6 to TRBJ1-5; 7 nucleotides agree with TRBD1. Germline CDR1 SGHDT, CDR2 YYEEEE. CDR3 length: 15 amino acids. CDR3 nucleotide sequence: TGTGCCAGAAGCTTGGAGGGGGCTAACAATCAGCCCCAGCATTTT. Protein: CARSLEGANNQPQHF. Using reference TRBV5-6 and TRBJ1-5 for the parts outside the CDR3, the full variable domain is DAGVTQSPTHLIKTRGQQVTLRCSPKSGHDTVSWYQQALGQGPQFIFQYYEEEERQRGNFPDRFSGHQFPNYSSELNVNALLLGDSALYLCARSLEGANNQPQHFGDGTRLSIL.

V and J are TRBV5-1 and TRBJ2-1; TRBD2 matches at 7 bases. Germline assignment: CDR1 SGHRS and CDR2 YFSETQ. V shed 2 bases and J 7 bases; nucleotides not matched to a gene: 9. The length of the CDR3 is 15 residues. The chain's CDR3 is CASSFQLAALNEQFF. CDR3 sequence (DNA): TGCGCCAGCAGCTTTCAGCTAGCGGCCTTGAATGAGCAGTTCTTC.

The V call is TRBV7-2, the J call TRBJ2-5, with unresolved D. The length of the CDR3 is 17 residues. Germline-derived CDR1 and CDR2 are SGHTA and FQGNSA. Trimming left V 5 bases short and J 2 bases short, with 21 bases between. DNA for the CDR3: TGTGCCAGCAGCCCCTCCCCTGGTGAGAGCCGACAAGAGACCCAGTACTTC. Its translation is CASSPSPGESRQETQYF.

CDR3 loop: CASSTDSLGNQPQHF. The CDR3 nucleotides are TGTGCCAGCAGTACGGACAGCCTTGGCAATCAGCCCCAGCATTTT. The gene calls are TRBV9 and TRBJ1-5; maybe TRBD1 (6 bases). From germline, CDR1 is SGDLS and CDR2 YYNGEE. Trimming took 5 bases from V and 2 from J, leaving 14 bases between them. This CDR3 has 15 amino acids.

The chain uses TRBV7-2 and TRBJ2-1, with D perhaps TRBD2 (6 bases). V gave up 5 bases and J gave up 7 bases, with 18 bases separating them. Germline CDR1 SGHTA, CDR2 FQGNSA. The CDR3 consists of 15 residues. The CDR3 DNA reads TGTGCCAGCAGCCGCGATGGGGGGTGGGTGAATGAGCAGTTCTTC. It encodes CASSRDGGWVNEQFF.

The chain uses TRBV6-4 and TRBJ1-2, with a weak D call TRBD1 (6 bases). The ends were cut back, 0 bases at V and 1 base at J, with 6 bases in the middle. The CDR3 has 14 residues. Germline CDR1 is MRHNA and CDR2 is SNTAGT. The CDR3 sequence: CASSDSGGNYGYTF. DNA of the CDR3: TGTGCCAGCAGTGACTCAGGGGGTAACTATGGCTACACCTTC.

This clone was observed a few times. The chain is built from TRBV9 and TRBJ2-5; 10 bases match TRBD2. Germline values: CDR1 SGDLS, CDR2 YYNGEE. The CDR3 is 16 amino acids. J lost 4 bases, V lost 0 bases, and 6 bases had no gene match. CDR3 region: CASSVAAGTSAETQYF. CDR3 bases: TGTGCCAGCAGCGTAGCGGCCGGGACTAGCGCAGAGACCCAGTACTTC. The full variable domain, with the rest looked up from reference TRBV9 and TRBJ2-5, is DSGVTQTPKHLITATGQRVTLRCSPRSGDLSVYWYQQSLDQGLQFLIQYYNGEERAKGNILERFSAQQFPDLHSELNLSSLELGDSALYFCASSVAAGTSAETQYFGPGTRLLVL.

The chain joins TRBV9 to TRBJ2-3; 12 positions match TRBD2. This CDR3 has 16 residues. The ends lost 5 bases at V and 5 bases at J; junction bases unmatched: 9. Looked up from germline, CDR1 is SGDLS and CDR2 is YYNGEE. The CDR3 is CASRAIGLAGLDTQYF. The CDR3 coding sequence is TGTGCCAGCAGAGCCATCGGACTAGCGGGGTTAGATACGCAGTATTTT.

This clone was seen just once. The rearrangement links TRBV30 to TRBJ1-5; D is perhaps TRBD1 (5 bases). This CDR3 has 15 residues. Germline V gives CDR1 GTSNPN, CDR2 SVGIG (reference sequence). V dropped 0 bases and J dropped 6 bases, with 15 bases sitting between them. CDR3 loop: CAWSVLAGGGQPQHF. CDR3 in DNA: TGTGCCTGGAGTGTACTGGCCGGGGGAGGTCAGCCCCAGCATTTT.

This clone was counted only a few times. The chain uses TRBV19 and TRBJ1-1; no clear D. CDR1 and CDR2 from the germline V gene are LNHDA and SQIVND (reference sequence). The CDR3 totals 14 residues. V was cut by 3 bases and J by 0 bases, with 8 bases left in between. The CDR3 loop is CASSMAVMNTEAFF. DNA of the CDR3: TGTGCCAGTAGTATGGCGGTCATGAACACTGAAGCTTTCTTT.

The chain recombines TRBV9 with TRBJ1-2, with 8 bases fitting TRBD1. Germline V gene lookup returns CDR1 SGDLS and CDR2 YYNGEE. The J segment lost 4 bases and the V segment lost 3 bases, leaving 5 bases of the junction unmatched. This CDR3 region has 14 residues. CDR3 in DNA: TGTGCCAGCAGCGCGGGGACAGGATCCTATGGCTACACCTTC. Residues: CASSAGTGSYGYTF.

The rearrangement joins TRBV6-1 to TRBJ2-7, with D perhaps matching TRBD2 (6 bases). V was pared by 0 bases and J by 2 bases, with 11 bases between. Looked up from germline, CDR1 is MNHNS and CDR2 is SASEGT. The CDR3 runs 15 residues. CDR3 coding DNA: TGTGCCAGCAGTGAAGCGGGTAGCGGTGCCTACGAGCAGTACTTC. Translated, it gives CASSEAGSGAYEQYF.

The chain recombines TRBV27 with TRBJ1-2, with 7 bases aligning to TRBD1. Germline V gene sequence: CDR1 MNHEY, CDR2 SMNVEV (reference sequence). V trimming: 6 bases; J trimming: 4 bases; junction bases outside the gene matches: 5. This CDR3 contains 13 residues. The DNA of the CDR3 is TGTGCCAGCAGCCCAGGGGGAGGCTATGGCTACACCTTC. Residues: CASSPGGGYGYTF.

The CDR3 DNA sequence: TGCAGCGTTGAGGGGCGGGGGCAGATCTATGGCTACACCTTC. Translating it yields CSVEGRGQIYGYTF. The chain has TRBV29-1 and TRBJ1-2; perhaps TRBD1 as D (6 bases). Germline lookup yields CDR1 SQVTM and CDR2 ANQGSEA. CDR3 length: 14 residues. V was clipped by 3 bases and J by 4 bases, with 15 bases between them. The full variable domain, in which reference TRBV29-1 and TRBJ1-2 provide the parts outside the CDR3, is SAVISQKPSRDICQRGTSLTIQCQVDSQVTMMFWYRQQPGQSLTLIATANQGSEATYESGFVIDKFPISRPNLTFSTLTVSNMSPEDSSIYLCSVEGRGQIYGYTFGSGTRLTVV.

The rearrangement joins TRBV27 to TRBJ2-5; 13 positions agree with TRBD2. The germline gives CDR1 MNHEY, CDR2 SMNVEV (reference sequence). V trimming: 6 bases; J trimming: 5 bases; junction bases outside the gene matches: 3. This CDR3 is built from 14 residues. The CDR3 region has the DNA TGTGCCAGCAGGCAACTAGCGGGAGGGGAGACCCAGTACTTC. Translated, it gives CASRQLAGGETQYF.

As DNA, the CDR3 is TGTGCCAGCAGCAGTTCTAGCGAGCAGTACTTC. It is translated as CASSSSSEQYF. The rearrangement uses TRBV6-6 and TRBJ2-7; D gene ambiguous. Trimming shortened V by 6 bases and J by 6 bases, and 9 bases separated the two germline ends. Germline V gene lookup returns CDR1 MNHNY and CDR2 SVGAGI (reference sequence). This CDR3 has 11 amino acids.

The CDR3 sequence: CASSLTSGGSYEQYF. As DNA, the CDR3 is TGCGCCAGCAGCCTGACTAGCGGGGGTTCCTACGAGCAGTACTTC. The V and J genes are TRBV4-1 and TRBJ2-7; 12 bases fit TRBD2. The germline V gene has CDR1 MGHRA and CDR2 YSYEKL. There are 15 residues in the CDR3. The junction had 2 bases not matched to a gene; V was cut back by 4 bases and J by 1 base.

As regards this clone: One end of the junction does not line up with germline, which may come from a read error. The V call is TRBV7-2, the J call TRBJ1-6, with D perhaps matching TRBD1 (6 bases). Germline CDR1 and CDR2: SGHTA and FQGNSA. The CDR3 is 14 residues long. The CDR3 nucleotides are TGTGCCAGCAACGCAGACCTACAGGGCGCCTCACGACGTTTT. It specifies CASNADLQGASRRF. The entire variable domain, with the rest obtained from reference TRBV7-2 and TRBJ1-6, is as follows: GAGVSQSPSNKVTEKGKDVELRCDPISGHTALYWYRQSLGQGLEFLIYFQGNSAPDKSGLPSDRFSAERTGGSVSTLTIQRTQQEDSAVYLCASNADLQGASRRFGNGTRLTVT.

Only one count was recorded for this clone. The V gene is TRBV4-3, the J gene TRBJ1-5, with 9 bases matching TRBD1. This CDR3 spans 18 amino acids. V dropped 4 bases and J dropped 0; count of bases not matched to a gene: 10. The germline gives CDR1 LGHNA, CDR2 YSLEER. The CDR3 loop reads CASSRKDRGPYSNQPQHF. CDR3 bases: TGCGCCAGCAGCCGGAAGGACAGGGGACCATATAGCAATCAGCCCCAGCATTTT.

This clone was observed once. The rearrangement uses TRBV6-1 and TRBJ2-3; 8 nucleotides agree with TRBD2. Germline-derived CDR1 and CDR2 are MNHNS and SASEGT. Trimming took 1 base from V and 7 from J; bases not matched to a gene: 19. The CDR3 is 19 residues long. CDR3 nucleotides: TGTGCCAGCAGTGAAGTTAGCCTGAGGGCTAGCGGGTGGAGGAATACGCAGTATTTT. It encodes CASSEVSLRASGWRNTQYF.

The chain employs TRBV18 and TRBJ1-1; D might be TRBD1 (5 bases). V lost 3 bases, J lost 4 bases, and 18 bases lay in between. This CDR3 region has 16 residues. Germline CDR1 and CDR2: KGHSH and LQKENI. The CDR3 is CASSPRSGRASTEAFF. CDR3 coding DNA: TGTGCCAGCTCACCTCGGTCGGGCAGGGCCAGCACTGAAGCTTTCTTT.

This chain links TRBV7-3 with TRBJ1-1; perhaps TRBD1 as D (5 bases). The CDR3 spans 16 residues. The germline V and J ends were trimmed by 4 bases and 0 bases, with 15 bases remaining between them. The germline V gene encodes CDR1 SGHTA and CDR2 FQGTGA. CDR3 sequence (DNA): TGTGCCAGCAGCTCCGTGGCAGGAGGGGTGAACACTGAAGCTTTCTTT. Amino acids: CASSSVAGGVNTEAFF. Together with reference TRBV7-3 and TRBJ1-1, the CDR3 gives the full variable domain: GAGVSQTPSNKVTEKGKYVELRCDPISGHTALYWYRQSLGQGPEFLIYFQGTGAADDSGLPNDRFFAVRPEGSVSTLKIQRTERGDSAVYLCASSSVAGGVNTEAFFGQGTRLTVV.

This chain connects TRBV27 to TRBJ1-4; D is perhaps TRBD1 (6 bases). Germline V gene lookup returns CDR1 MNHEY and CDR2 SMNVEV (reference sequence). CDR3 length equals 13 residues. V was pared by 6 bases and J by 7 bases, with 12 bases between. In DNA form, the CDR3 reads TGTGCCAGCAGCTTAGGGGGGAGTGAAAAACTGTTTTTT. Translated: CASSLGGSEKLFF.

The genes are TRBV7-9 and TRBJ2-7; no clear D gene. Per germline, CDR1 SEHNR and CDR2 FQNEAQ (reference sequence). With 3 bases removed from V and 2 bases from J, the gap between germline ends came to 11 bases. The CDR3 runs 14 residues. Here the CDR3 reads CASSFGHNPYEQYF. DNA of the CDR3: TGTGCCAGCAGCTTTGGGCATAATCCCTACGAGCAGTACTTC.

The rearrangement links TRBV28 to TRBJ2-5; D might be TRBD2 (6 bases). The CDR3 spans 14 residues. The V gene's germline CDR1 is MDHEN and CDR2 SYDVKM. V was clipped by 7 bases and J by 5 bases, with 17 bases between them. The CDR3 DNA is TGTGCCAGCAACCCGGGCGGGGCCGTGGAGACCCAGTACTTC. It encodes CASNPGGAVETQYF.

This clone was seen only a few times. The chain has TRBV6-6 and TRBJ2-7; the D gene is possibly TRBD1 (6 bases). This CDR3 is 15 amino acids long. Germline V gives CDR1 MNHNY, CDR2 SVGAGI (reference sequence). The V end was cut by 6 bases, the J end by 0 bases, with 15 bases between. In DNA, the CDR3 is TGTGCCAGCAGCTTCCTCAGGGGAAACTCCTACGAGCAGTACTTC. Translation: CASSFLRGNSYEQYF.